This TCR beta chain was recovered during a study of regulatory T cells in long-lasting Graves disease. Study as a whole: Persistent Graves' disease meant over 5 years of antithyroid drugs with positive TSH receptor antibodies.

Library construction for TCR beta used iRepertoire HTBI primers and Arm-PCR of CDR3 regions. From the multiplex PCR reads, TCRdb called clonotypes with MiXCR, one entry per CDR3 protein. The table includes fewer than 600,000 distinct CDR3 sequences, around a fifth detected once. This clonotype has just one count. The sample's time point: persistent/refractory GD, antithyroid drugs over 5 years with positive TRAb. Generation of the TCR library employed RNA extracted from PBMCs. Peripheral blood, roughly 8.8 milliliters of it, was drawn into EDTA tubes. Germline V gene lookup returns CDR1 SNHLY and CDR2 FYNNEI. Deletions cut 8 bases from V and 1 base from J, with 21 bases between. The CDR3 is made up of 18 amino acids.

The chain employs TRBV2 and TRBJ2-6, with D possibly being TRBD2 (5 bases). The sequenced sample was peripheral blood mononuclear cells (PBMCs), obtained when the disease was refractory, from a patient treated with antithyroid drugs. This TCR derives from a female donor with Graves disease. CDR3 in amino acids: CASSPLNPGNSGANVLTF. The CDR3 DNA reads as TGTGCCAGCTCACCACTTAATCCGGGGAATTCTGGGGCCAACGTCCTGACTTTC.